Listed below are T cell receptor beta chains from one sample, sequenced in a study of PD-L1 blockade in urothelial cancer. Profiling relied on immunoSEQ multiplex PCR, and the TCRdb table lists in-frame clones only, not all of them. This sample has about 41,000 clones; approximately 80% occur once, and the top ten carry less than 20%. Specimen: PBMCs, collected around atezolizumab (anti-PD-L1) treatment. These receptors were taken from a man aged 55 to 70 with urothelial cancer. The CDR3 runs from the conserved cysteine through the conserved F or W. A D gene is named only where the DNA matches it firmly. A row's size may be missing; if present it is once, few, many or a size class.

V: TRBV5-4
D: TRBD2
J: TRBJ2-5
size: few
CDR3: CASSIERDDQETQYF
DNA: TGTGCCAGCAGCATTGAGCGGGACGACCAAGAGACCCAGTACTTC

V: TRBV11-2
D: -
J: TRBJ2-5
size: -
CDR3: CASSLATPGQETQYF
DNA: TGTGCCAGCAGCTTAGCTACCCCAGGGCAAGAGACCCAGTACTTC

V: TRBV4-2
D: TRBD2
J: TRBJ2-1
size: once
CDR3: CASSQELAGGTYNEQFF
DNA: TGTGCCAGCAGCCAAGAGCTAGCGGGGGGTACCTACAATGAGCAGTTCTTC

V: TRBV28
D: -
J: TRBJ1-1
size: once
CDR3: CASTTWSSNTEAFF
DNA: TGTGCCAGCACCACATGGAGTAGTAACACTGAAGCTTTCTTT

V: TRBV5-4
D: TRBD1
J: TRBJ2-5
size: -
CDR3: CASRAGTEEGETQYF
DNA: TGTGCCAGCAGGGCCGGGACAGAAGAAGGAGAGACCCAGTACTTC

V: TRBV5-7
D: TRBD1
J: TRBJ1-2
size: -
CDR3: CASSLDRGYGYTF
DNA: TGTGCCAGCAGTCTCGACAGGGGGTATGGCTACACCTTC

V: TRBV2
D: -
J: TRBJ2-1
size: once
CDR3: CASSVLGGEQFF
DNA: TGTGCCAGCAGTGTCCTTGGCGGCGAGCAGTTCTTC

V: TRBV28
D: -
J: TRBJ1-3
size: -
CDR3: CASVDSSGNTIYF
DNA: TGTGCCAGCGTAGACAGCTCTGGAAACACCATATATTTT

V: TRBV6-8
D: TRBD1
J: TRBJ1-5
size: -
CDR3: CASLHTTGRGQPQHF
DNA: TGTGCCAGCCTACACACGACAGGGCGAGGTCAGCCCCAGCATTTT

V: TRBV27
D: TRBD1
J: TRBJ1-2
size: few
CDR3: CASSTIRGLSNYGYTF
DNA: TGTGCCAGCAGTACGATCAGGGGGCTGAGTAACTATGGCTACACCTTC

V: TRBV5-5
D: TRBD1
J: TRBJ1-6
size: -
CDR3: CASSLRDREYNSPLHF
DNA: TGTGCCAGCAGCTTGCGGGACAGGGAGTATAATTCACCCCTCCACTTT

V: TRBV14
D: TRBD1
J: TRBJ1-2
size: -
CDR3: CASSYLTPVGQENYGYTF
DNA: TGTGCCAGCAGCTACCTTACCCCCGTCGGACAGGAAAACTATGGCTACACCTTC

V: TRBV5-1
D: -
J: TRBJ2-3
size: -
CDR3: CASSFRDTDTQYF
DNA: TGCGCCAGCAGCTTCCGGGACACAGATACGCAGTATTTT